This T cell receptor beta chain originates from a study of technical replicates of blood from a handful of donors. Per germline, CDR1 MNHEY and CDR2 SMNVEV (reference sequence). This CDR3 region has 14 residues. This clone has at least ten counts. Assay: immunoSEQ multiplex PCR; the TCRdb copy retains only in-frame clones and omits some. The table includes about 73,000 clones, over 90% detected once. This receptor was taken from a human donor in good health. Some clones in this sample may be carry-over from other donors' samples. Sequenced material: PBMCs. The V and J genes are TRBV27 and TRBJ1-3; D is ambiguous. This chain's CDR3 is CGRGLVHSGNTIYF. The CDR3 DNA reads TGTGGAAGAGGGTTGGTACACTCTGGAAACACCATATATTTT.